This T cell receptor beta chain was observed in a study of neoadjuvant nivolumab and ipilimumab in lung cancer. Notes on the study in general: TCR sequencing covered a small number of samples. TCR clonality did not significantly correlate with pathologic tumor regression.

About this clone: Antigen: not known.

Only in-frame clones appear in the TCRdb table, and some are missing; sequencing was by immunoSEQ multiplex PCR. Among thousands of clones listed, approximately 80% were seen once. This CDR3 is built from 15 residues. The germline CDR1 and CDR2 sequences are SGHRS and YFSETQ. The ends were cut back, 4 bases at V and 0 bases at J, with 13 bases in the middle. This chain links TRBV5-1 with TRBJ1-1, with D possibly being TRBD1 (6 bases). The clonotype was recovered from an adult with non-small cell lung cancer. Some clones in this sample may be carry-over from other donors' samples. The input for sequencing was normal lung tissue adjacent to the tumor, taken after neoadjuvant nivolumab, alone or with ipilimumab, at or shortly before surgery. CDR3 DNA: TGCGCCAGCAGCCGAATAGGGGGTTTGAACACTGAAGCTTTCTTT. It is translated as CASSRIGGLNTEAFF.